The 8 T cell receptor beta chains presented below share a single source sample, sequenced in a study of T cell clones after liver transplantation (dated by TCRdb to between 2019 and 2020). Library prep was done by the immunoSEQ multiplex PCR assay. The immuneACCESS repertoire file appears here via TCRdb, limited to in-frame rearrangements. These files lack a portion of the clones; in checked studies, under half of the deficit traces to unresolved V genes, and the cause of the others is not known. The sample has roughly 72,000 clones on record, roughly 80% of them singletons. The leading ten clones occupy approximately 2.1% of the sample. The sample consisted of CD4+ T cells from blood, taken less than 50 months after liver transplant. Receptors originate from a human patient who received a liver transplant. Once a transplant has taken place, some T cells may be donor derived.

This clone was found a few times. The CDR3 sequence is CASSLNSGTNNEQFF. The CDR3 DNA reads TGTGCCAGCAGCTTAAATTCTGGGACCAACAATGAGCAGTTCTTC. The chain employs TRBV7-3 and TRBJ2-1; D tentatively reads TRBD1 or TRBD2 (5 bases each). Between the trimmed V and J ends, which lost 1 base and 5 bases, there was a span of 12 bases. The CDR3 consists of 15 residues. Per the germline V gene, CDR1 is SGHTA and CDR2 is FQGTGA.

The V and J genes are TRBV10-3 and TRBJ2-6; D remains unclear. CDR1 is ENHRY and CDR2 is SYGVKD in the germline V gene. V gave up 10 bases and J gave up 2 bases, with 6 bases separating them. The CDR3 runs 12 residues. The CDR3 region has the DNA TGTGCCACCCTAGCTGGGGCCAACGTCCTGACTTTC. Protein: CATLAGANVLTF.

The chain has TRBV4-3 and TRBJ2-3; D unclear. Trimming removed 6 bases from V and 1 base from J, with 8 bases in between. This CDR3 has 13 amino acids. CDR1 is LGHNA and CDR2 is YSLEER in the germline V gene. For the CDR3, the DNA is TGCGCCAGCAGTCTGCAGCGCACAGATACGCAGTATTTT. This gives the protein CASSLQRTDTQYF.

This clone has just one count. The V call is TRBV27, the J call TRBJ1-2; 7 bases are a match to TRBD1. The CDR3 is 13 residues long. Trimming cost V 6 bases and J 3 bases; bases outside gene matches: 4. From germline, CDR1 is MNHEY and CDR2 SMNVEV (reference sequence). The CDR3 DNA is TGTGCCAGCAGGGGACAGCCCTACTATGGCTACACCTTC. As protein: CASRGQPYYGYTF.

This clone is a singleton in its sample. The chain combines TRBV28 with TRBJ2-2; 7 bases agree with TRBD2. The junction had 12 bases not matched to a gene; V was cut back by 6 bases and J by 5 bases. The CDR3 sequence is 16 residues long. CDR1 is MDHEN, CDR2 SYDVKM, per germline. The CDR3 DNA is TGTGCCAGCAGGGAGGGAGGGGCCGGAGGGACCGGGGAGCTGTTTTTT. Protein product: CASREGGAGGTGELFF.

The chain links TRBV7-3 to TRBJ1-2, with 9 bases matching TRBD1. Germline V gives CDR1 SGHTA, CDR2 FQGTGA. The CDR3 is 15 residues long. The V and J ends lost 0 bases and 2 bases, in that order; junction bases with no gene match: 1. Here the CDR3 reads CASSLTGQGNYGYTF. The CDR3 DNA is TGTGCCAGCAGCTTAACGGGACAGGGAAACTATGGCTACACCTTC.

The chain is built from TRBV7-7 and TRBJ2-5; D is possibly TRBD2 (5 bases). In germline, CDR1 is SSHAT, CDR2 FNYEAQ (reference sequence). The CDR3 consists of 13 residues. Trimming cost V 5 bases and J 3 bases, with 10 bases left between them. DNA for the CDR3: TGTGCCAGCAGCACGGACTTGGAAGAGACCCAGTACTTC. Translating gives CASSTDLEETQYF.

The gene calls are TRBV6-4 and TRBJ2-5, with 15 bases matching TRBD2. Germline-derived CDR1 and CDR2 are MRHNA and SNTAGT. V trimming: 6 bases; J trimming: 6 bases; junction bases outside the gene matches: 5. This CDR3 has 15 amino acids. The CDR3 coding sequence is TGTGCCAGCAGCTACGGGACTAGCGGGGGGCAGACCCAGTACTTC. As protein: CASSYGTSGGQTQYF.